The TCR beta chain under discussion was sequenced for a study of T cells in Graves' hyperthyroidism and ophthalmopathy. Whole-study results and caveats: Ophthalmopathy prediction by the model preceded onset by a median approximately 6.1 months.

Exclusion of a patient resulted from uncontrolled infection, other autoimmune disease, pregnancy or lactation. This clonotype was observed a handful of times. No antigen is known for it. Trimming removed 5 bases from V and 1 base from J, with 15 bases in between. The length of the CDR3 is 15 residues. The germline V gene has CDR1 SGHTA and CDR2 FQGNSA. It was RNA transcripts that yielded the amplified TCR beta CDR3 regions. The HTBI primer set served for first-round RT-PCR of the TCR CDR3. Via MiXCR, TCRdb re-called the multiplex PCR reads, giving one row per CDR3 protein. The sample yields about 840,000 distinct CDR3 sequences, 38% seen once.

The sequence was collected from a young man with Graves' hyperthyroidism. Sequenced sample: blood. The J gene is TRBJ2-7, the V gene TRBV7-2; tentatively, D is TRBD1 (5 bases). CDR3 nucleotide sequence: TGTGCCAGCAGCCAAGCCGATACAGGATCCTACGAGCAGTACTTC. Its protein product is CASSQADTGSYEQYF.